This T cell receptor beta chain was captured by sequencing in a study of blood T cells in healthy people across ages (dated by TCRdb to the mid-2010s). Describing the broader study: In model experiments, template switching captured about one uniquely barcoded TCR beta cDNA molecule for every two T cells. To avoid experimental bias, donors of different ages were spread randomly across the sequencing lanes. The study measured age-related changes in TCR beta repertoire diversity using deep sequencing normalized with unique cDNA molecular identifiers. Using the same blood draw, the study looked at two additional independent replicas of 1 million unique cDNA reads for two donors, one aged 18 to 30 and the other aged 80 or older. Four age groups were formed from the donors: young (average around 15 years), middle-aged (around 39), aged (approximately 60) and long-lived (around 80).

This clonotype was seen a handful of times. What antigen it recognizes has not been identified. No base qualities exist here, and no much larger clone lies one base off it. From the germline V gene, CDR1 is MNHNS and CDR2 is SASEGT. The CDR3 spans 17 residues, from the cysteine through the phenylalanine. Just the 51-base CDR3 DNA is kept, in frame starting at base 1. Germline trimming amounts to 1 base on V and 1 base on J, with 7 as the count of junction bases outside the gene matches. Paper-wide results and their limitations: Donor CMV infection status was unknown, potentially confounding age-related changes in expanded clonotypes. Observed TCR beta diversity per million T cells fell roughly linearly with age, and a significant reduction was already apparent by age roughly 40. The percentage of naive T cells measured by flow cytometry correlated strongly with observed TCR beta diversity. Because profiling used bulk unsorted PBMCs, naive and antigen-experienced compartments could not be compared conclusively. Compared with the aged group, more naive CD4+ T cells, fewer expanded clones and increased TCR diversity were shown by the long-lived group, suggesting age selection. Total diversity estimates from one million sequenced T cells were considered lower bounds and underestimates.

The donors were 40 or so Caucasian individuals from Russia, aged 6 to 90 years, who were systemically healthy. Each donor gave about 9.7 milliliters of peripheral blood, drawn into EDTA-treated Vacutainer tubes. Ficoll-Paque density-gradient centrifugation was used to isolate PBMCs, with at least 7 million obtained per sample. Trizol reagent was used to extract total RNA from PBMCs, with at least 5.5 micrograms per sample. The percentages of naive CD45RAhigh/CD27high T cells were determined by flow cytometry on a PBMC aliquot from every donor. The receptor library was made with 5' RACE. Sequencing was performed on an Illumina HiSeq 2500. The second PCR ran for roughly 7 to 11 cycles and used a J-beta primer mix along with a sample-barcoded 5' primer. A template-switch 5' adaptor carrying 12 random nucleotides introduced a unique molecular identifier onto each TCR beta cDNA molecule. Each sample yielded at least 2.5 million CDR3-containing paired-end reads. First-strand cDNA synthesis was performed from all RNA using the Mint cDNA synthesis kit, with priming by a TRBC-specific oligonucleotide. All cDNA was treated with uracil-DNA glycosylase and then went through a first 18-cycle PCR with the universal primers M1SS and BC2_uni_R. For the original study's pipeline: For normalization, 1 million high-quality reads were randomly selected from each sample, with every read carrying a distinct molecular identifier. Reads sharing molecular identifiers were discarded rather than binned into consensus sequences. MiTCR, run with a Q25 quality threshold and the strictest error-elimination algorithm, handled CDR3 identification, clonotype clustering and error correction. A nonparametric unseen species model with Euler transformation was used to estimate a lower bound on total TCR beta diversity. TCRdb took the public reads, trimmed them with fastp at Q25, ran MiXCR for clone calling and kept in-frame beta chains. Rows with one shared CDR3 protein collapse into an entry with the most common genes and DNA. The authors' filters were not applied to this entry. The sample table shows some 640,000 distinct CDR3 sequences, and about 30% are seen once. Together, the top ten hold 15% to 17% of the sample.

The sequencing input was blood. This chain is built from TRBV6-1 and TRBJ2-3, and 8 junction bases match TRBD2. The receptor comes from a woman older than 75 in good health. The CDR3 reads CASSEVLAGRGTDTQYF. The DNA sequence is TGTGCCAGCAGTGAAGTGTTAGCGGGGAGGGGCACAGATACGCAGTATTTT.